This T cell receptor (beta chain) was profiled in a study of spatial heterogeneity in lung cancer. Study at large: When follow-up PBMC samples existed, they were sequenced (at a median of around 23 months after resection).

Study observations and caveats: Whereas they appeared in blood less at follow-up, ubiquitous expanded tumor TCRs appeared there more at resection.

Worth noting for this clonotype: Its matching antigen is unknown. A library prepared for alpha chains yielded this beta chain as an off-target read; its size is of little meaning.

V was pared by 2 bases and J by 6 bases, with 10 bases between. CDR1 and CDR2 (germline): LGHNA, YNFKEQ. The CDR3 contains 14 residues. TCR cDNA molecules each had a unique molecular identifier. TCRdb called the 5' RACE reads again in MiXCR, with one record for every CDR3 protein. This repertoire shows under 4,000 distinct CDR3 sequences, less than 55% found once; its top ten account for around 3%. Specified time point: blood at routine non-recurrence follow-up after resection. Extraction of whole RNA from tumor, nontumor lung or frozen PBMC preceded unsorted sequencing. The sequences come from PBMCs, collected at follow-up. The receptor was derived from a male donor with early-stage non-small cell lung cancer. J is TRBJ2-2 and V is TRBV4-2; D not certain. CDR3 DNA sequence: TGTGCCAGCAGCCAACAAAACGGTCCCGGGGAGCTGTTTTTT. This gives the protein CASSQQNGPGELFF.